This T cell receptor beta chain originates from a study of shared clonotypes between healthy human individuals. Background on the study: A donor's plate count was three for CD4 naive and three for CD4 memory; CD8 naive had two and CD8 memory one.

Study findings and constraints: Rarefaction showed sorted-subset sequencing was incomplete despite large depth. Few donors limited the genetic and exposure-history diversity represented.

Comment on this clone: Its antigen is undetermined.

The CDR3 contains 19 residues. CDR1 is KGHSH and CDR2 is LQKENI in the germline V gene. The J segment lost 4 bases and the V segment lost 1 base, leaving 17 bases of the junction unmatched. An even split of each subset's genomic DNA across several immunoSEQ plates was performed. The assay was immunoSEQ multiplex PCR, and TCRdb's table has in-frame clones only and misses some. Among about 330,000 clones listed, roughly 70% were seen once. V and J are TRBV18 and TRBJ2-5; 8 bases agree with TRBD2. Sequenced material: memory CD4+ T cells sorted from blood. The sample's subset: CD45RA-negative fraction. The receptor was derived from a man younger than 40 in good health. The CDR3 sequence: CASSPLISGTPGFPETQYF. CDR3 bases: TGTGCCAGCTCACCACTAATTAGCGGGACGCCGGGTTTCCCAGAGACCCAGTACTTC.